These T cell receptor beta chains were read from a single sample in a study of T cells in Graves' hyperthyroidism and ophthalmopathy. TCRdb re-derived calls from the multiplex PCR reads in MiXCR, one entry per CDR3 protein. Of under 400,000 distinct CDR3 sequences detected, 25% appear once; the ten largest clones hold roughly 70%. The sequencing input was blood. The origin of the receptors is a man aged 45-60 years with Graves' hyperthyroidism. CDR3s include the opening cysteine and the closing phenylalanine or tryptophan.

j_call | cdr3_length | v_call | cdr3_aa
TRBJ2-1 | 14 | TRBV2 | CATSRDTGGYEQFF
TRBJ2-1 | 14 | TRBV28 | CASSIAGQVNEQFF
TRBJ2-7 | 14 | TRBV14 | CASRPRGGFFEQYF
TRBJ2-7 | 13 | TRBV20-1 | CSARDVMGAKQYF
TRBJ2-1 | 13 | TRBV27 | CATRDSVVNEQFF
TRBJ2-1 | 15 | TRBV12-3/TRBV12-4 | CASSWGAAGYNEQFF
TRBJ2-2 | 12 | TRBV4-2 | CASSPEGGELFF
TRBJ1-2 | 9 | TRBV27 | CASSLGYTF
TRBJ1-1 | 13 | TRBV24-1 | CATSDLPGSEAFF
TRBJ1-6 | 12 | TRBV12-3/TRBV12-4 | CASSIGGAPLHF
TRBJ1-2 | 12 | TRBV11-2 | CASSSSNYGYTF
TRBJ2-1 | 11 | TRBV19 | CASSIADEQFF
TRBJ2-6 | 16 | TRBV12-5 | CASGLVLGSGANVLTF
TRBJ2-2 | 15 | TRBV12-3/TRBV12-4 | CASRLATTNTGELFF
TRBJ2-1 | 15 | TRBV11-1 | CASSLASGGAQEQFF
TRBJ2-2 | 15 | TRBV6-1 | CASSKQGDGSGELFF
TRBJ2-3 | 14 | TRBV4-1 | CASSQHNGPRTQYF
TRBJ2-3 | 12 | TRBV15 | CATSELTDTQYF
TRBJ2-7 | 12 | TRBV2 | CASRRTSGKQYF
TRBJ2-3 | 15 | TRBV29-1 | CSVEVMRESGDTQYF
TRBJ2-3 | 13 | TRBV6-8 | CASRTRGADTQYF
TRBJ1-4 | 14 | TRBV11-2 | CASSRGATNEKLFF
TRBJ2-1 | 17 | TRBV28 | CASSTSGTSVYYNEQFF
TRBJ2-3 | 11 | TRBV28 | CASSRGDTQYF
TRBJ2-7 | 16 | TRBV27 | CASSPTRGTSNHEQYF
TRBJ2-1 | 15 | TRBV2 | CASTNRAGAGNEQFF
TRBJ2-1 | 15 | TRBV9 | CASSPLVSAYNEQFF
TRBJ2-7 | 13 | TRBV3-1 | CASSPDFKTEQYF
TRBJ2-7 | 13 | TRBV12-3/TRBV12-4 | CASSHRIPYEQYF
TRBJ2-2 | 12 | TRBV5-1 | CASSVSPAELFF
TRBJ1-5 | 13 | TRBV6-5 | CTSSYPSNQPQHF
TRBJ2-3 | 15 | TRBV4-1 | CASSHGGVSTDTQYF